Listed here is a single T cell receptor (beta chain). The antigen remains unidentified. This record comes from a study of T cell responses to AZD1222 COVID-19 vaccine. For the study at large: Investigators merged groups given second doses at roughly 4 or roughly 12 weeks.

Sequencing was performed with immunoSEQ multiplex PCR; in TCRdb, only in-frame clones are kept and a portion is missing. The sample records more than 80,000 clones, roughly 93% being singletons. Study-wide results and caveats: Mostly white British, mostly female donors; authors suggested clonal diversity may be underestimated.

The source is an adult in good health. This specimen was peripheral blood, taken on day 0 of AZD1222 vaccination.

CDR3 nucleotide sequence: TGTGCCAGCAGCCTCCGCGGGACAAGCAATGAGCAGTTCTTC. This encodes CASSLRGTSNEQFF. This chain connects TRBV9 to TRBJ2-1; the D call may be TRBD1 or TRBD2 (6 bases each). Germline CDR1 and CDR2: SGDLS and YYNGEE. CDR3 size: 14 residues. V lost 4 bases and J lost 6, with 14 bases in between.